What follows are 27 T cell receptor beta chains derived from one specimen sequenced in a study of CD8 T cells in Susac syndrome. It was with random hexamers that about 0.45 to 1 ug RNA was reverse transcribed. TCRdb reprocessed the immunoSEQ multiplex PCR reads via MiXCR and lists one record per CDR3 protein. The data contain 300,000 to 350,000 distinct CDR3 sequences, about 91% of them seen just once; the ten biggest clones take up about 0.07%. The sequenced material came from CD4+ T cells from PBMCs. The receptors were gathered from a human donor with multiple sclerosis.

The rearrangement uses TRBV5-1 and TRBJ2-2; no clear D gene. Trimming removed 0 bases at V and 6 bases at J, with 9 bases between. The CDR3 loop spans 14 amino acids. Germline values: CDR1 SGHRS, CDR2 YFSETQ. CDR3 amino acids: CASSLELTAGELFF. In DNA, the CDR3 is TGCGCCAGCAGCTTGGAACTCACCGCCGGGGAGCTGTTTTTT.

The chain joins TRBV12-3 or TRBV12-4 to TRBJ1-1; the D is unclear. Trimming cost V 7 bases and J 3 bases, with 12 bases left between them. The CDR3 is made up of 13 amino acids. The CDR3 sequence is CASTIPEDTEAFF. The CDR3 DNA reads as TGTGCCAGCACTATCCCGGAGGACACTGAAGCTTTCTTT.

The sample holds a few counts of this clonotype. The rearrangement uses TRBV6-1 and TRBJ2-7; D assignment may be TRBD1 or TRBD2 (5 bases each). Germline V lookup: CDR1 MNHNS, CDR2 SASEGT. V lost 2 bases and J 3 bases, leaving 14 bases between the germline ends. This CDR3 comprises 15 residues. CDR3 loop: CASSEYAGTSYEQYF. The CDR3, as DNA: TGTGCCAGCAGTGAATACGCCGGGACGAGCTACGAGCAGTACTTC.

The genes are TRBV19 and TRBJ2-6, with D uncertain. In germline, CDR1 is LNHDA, CDR2 SQIVND (reference sequence). The CDR3 runs 15 residues. The V gene lost 10 bases and the J gene lost 1 base, with 14 bases spanning the gap. CDR3 coding DNA: TGTGCCACCTCCCGGCAGGCTTCTGGGGCCAACGTCCTGACTTTC. Translating gives CATSRQASGANVLTF.

This chain connects TRBV7-3 to TRBJ2-7; D uncertain. V lost 2 bases and J lost 6, with 17 bases in between. Germline V gene lookup returns CDR1 SGHTA and CDR2 FQGTGA. This CDR3 comprises 15 residues. CDR3 nucleotide sequence: TGTGCCAGCAGCTTAGCGGTGACGAGCCTGGGCGAGCAGTACTTC. Amino acids: CASSLAVTSLGEQYF.

Only one count was recorded for this clonotype. This sequence joins TRBV12-5 and TRBJ1-1, with 12 bases matching TRBD1. The junction had 7 bases not matched to a gene; V was cut back by 7 bases and J by 1 base. This CDR3 region has 16 residues. Germline-derived CDR1 and CDR2 are LGHNT and FRNRAP. The CDR3 protein is CASARDRGQSNTEAFF. As DNA, the CDR3 is TGTGCTAGTGCCCGGGACAGGGGGCAGTCGAACACTGAAGCTTTCTTT.

The chain combines TRBV19 with TRBJ2-1, with 8 positions matching TRBD1. Germline trimming cut 3 bases from V and 10 bases from J; bases unmatched to any gene: 14. Looked up from germline, CDR1 is LNHDA and CDR2 is SQIVND (reference sequence). The CDR3 sequence is 16 residues long. The CDR3 spells CASSMGTGLHFWEQFF. CDR3 DNA: TGTGCCAGTAGTATGGGGACAGGTTTACATTTTTGGGAGCAGTTCTTC.

This chain connects TRBV5-1 to TRBJ2-7, with D maybe TRBD1 (6 bases). V gave up 5 bases and J gave up 7 bases, with 19 bases separating them. Germline loops: CDR1 SGHRS, CDR2 YFSETQ. This CDR3 has 14 amino acids. CDR3: CASSAGEFSSEQYF. As DNA, the CDR3 is TGCGCCAGCAGTGCAGGGGAATTTTCTTCGGAGCAGTACTTC.

The genes are TRBV20-1 and TRBJ2-5; 12 bases align to TRBD2. CDR1 is DFQATT, CDR2 SNEGSKA, per germline (reference sequence). V was pared by 1 base and J by 8 bases, with 14 bases of the junction left unmatched. This CDR3 spans 17 amino acids. The DNA for the CDR3 is TGCAGTGCTAGAGGTGATGGGGGACTAGCGGGCGAGGAAACCCAGTACTTC. It translates to CSARGDGGLAGEETQYF.

The V call is TRBV5-1, the J call TRBJ2-7, with 7 positions matching TRBD2. The CDR3 sequence is 15 residues long. The V segment lost 4 bases and the J segment 2 bases; nucleotides outside the gene matches: 9. CDR1 SGHRS and CDR2 YFSETQ come from the germline V gene. As DNA, the CDR3 is TGCGCCAGCAGCCCTTCCCCGGGGGGTGCCTACGAGCAGTACTTC. Encoded protein: CASSPSPGGAYEQYF.

The rearrangement links TRBV12-3 or TRBV12-4 to TRBJ2-5; no clear D. The CDR3 has 14 residues. Trimming stripped 5 bases from V and 1 base from J, with 11 bases between. CDR3 amino acids: CASSPPNSQETQYF. The CDR3, as DNA: TGTGCCAGCAGTCCCCCAAATAGCCAAGAGACCCAGTACTTC.

The chain is built from TRBV19 and TRBJ2-1; D gene uncertain. Trimming removed 4 bases at V and 9 bases at J, with 13 bases between. Germline lookup yields CDR1 LNHDA and CDR2 SQIVND (reference sequence). This CDR3 has 13 residues. This CDR3 reads CASSTTDRSEQFF. As DNA, the CDR3 is TGTGCCAGTAGTACCACGGACCGTAGTGAGCAGTTCTTC.

The chain has TRBV9 and TRBJ2-5; 8 nucleotides line up with TRBD2. This CDR3 is built from 15 residues. With 4 bases clipped from V and 1 base from J, the junction kept 6 bases outside the gene matches. Germline values: CDR1 SGDLS, CDR2 YYNGEE. This CDR3 is CASSLSGIFQETQYF. CDR3 nucleotides: TGTGCCAGCAGCCTTAGCGGGATATTCCAAGAGACCCAGTACTTC.

The V and J genes are TRBV6-5 and TRBJ2-2, with TRBD2 matching over 7 bases. J was trimmed by 7 bases and V by 7 bases; bases with no gene match: 12. Germline V CDR1 and CDR2: MNHEY, SVGAGI. CDR3 length equals 15 residues. The CDR3 region is CASNIHHQRGGELFF. The CDR3 DNA reads as TGTGCCAGCAACATCCACCACCAGCGGGGCGGGGAGCTGTTTTTT.

The V gene is TRBV7-8, the J gene TRBJ1-3, with TRBD1 as a possible D gene (6 bases). Germline CDR1 is SGHVS and CDR2 is FQNEAQ. The V end was cut by 1 base, the J end by 0 bases, with 13 bases between. The CDR3 sequence is 17 residues long. This CDR3 is CASSLVGGRSSGNTIYF. DNA of the CDR3: TGTGCCAGCAGCTTAGTTGGGGGCAGGTCCTCTGGAAACACCATATATTTT.

The rearrangement uses TRBV12-3 or TRBV12-4 and TRBJ2-2, with D tentatively TRBD1 or TRBD2 (6 bases each). Trimming removed 7 bases from V and 5 bases from J, with 14 bases in between. The CDR3 has 14 residues. The CDR3 sequence: CASNRGAGTGELFF. In DNA, the CDR3 is TGTGCCAGCAATAGGGGGGCTGGGACCGGGGAGCTGTTTTTT.

This clonotype was recorded once. The chain is built from TRBV5-4 and TRBJ2-7; the match to TRBD1 covers 7 bases. This CDR3 comprises 18 residues. The junction had 15 bases not matched to a gene; V was cut back by 1 base and J by 2 bases. The germline V gene encodes CDR1 SGHNT and CDR2 YYREEE (reference sequence). DNA for the CDR3: TGTGCCAGCAGCTTGTGGGCCCGGGGAAGGACAGGAGCCTACGAGCAGTACTTC. Amino acids: CASSLWARGRTGAYEQYF.

V is TRBV29-1 and J is TRBJ1-3, with TRBD1 matching 8 bases. The CDR3 is 11 residues long. V dropped 1 base and J dropped 11; count of bases not matched to a gene: 1. The germline gives CDR1 SQVTM, CDR2 ANQGSEA. In nucleotides, the CDR3 is TGCAGCGTTGAAGGGGGACAGGCCATATATTTT. Translating it yields CSVEGGQAIYF.

The V and J genes are TRBV7-9 and TRBJ1-3; D is perhaps TRBD1 (5 bases). CDR1 is SEHNR, CDR2 FQNEAQ, per germline (reference sequence). With 1 base removed from V and 9 bases from J, the gap between germline ends came to 22 bases. The CDR3 is made up of 17 amino acids. CDR3 amino acids: CASSLVRGGSRRGTIYF. Here the CDR3 DNA reads TGTGCCAGCAGCTTAGTCCGGGGCGGAAGTCGGAGGGGCACCATATATTTT.

This chain joins TRBV6-6 and TRBJ1-1; possibly TRBD1 for D (6 bases). Germline lookup yields CDR1 MNHNY and CDR2 SVGAGI (reference sequence). The CDR3 totals 16 residues. V lost 5 bases and J 0 bases, leaving 16 bases between the germline ends. The DNA of the CDR3 is TGTGCCAGCAGTCGCCAGGGGCAGAGCATGAACACTGAAGCTTTCTTT. Translating it yields CASSRQGQSMNTEAFF.

The chain links TRBV5-4 to TRBJ2-3; D is uncertain. V gave up 0 bases and J gave up 5 bases, with 4 bases separating them. Germline V gene sequence: CDR1 SGHNT, CDR2 YYREEE (reference sequence). There are 12 residues in the CDR3. CDR3 sequence (DNA): TGTGCCAGCAGCTTGGATGGAGATACGCAGTATTTT. Translation: CASSLDGDTQYF.

The chain recombines TRBV10-3 with TRBJ2-7; 7 bases align to TRBD1. The CDR3 extends over 14 amino acids. The germline CDR1 and CDR2 sequences are ENHRY and SYGVKD. Trimming cost V 3 bases and J 4 bases; bases outside gene matches: 6. The CDR3 sequence is CAISEKQGRYEQYF. CDR3 DNA: TGTGCCATCAGTGAAAAACAGGGGCGTTACGAGCAGTACTTC.

This chain connects TRBV11-2 to TRBJ2-7; TRBD2 aligns across 11 bases. Germline V lookup: CDR1 SGHAT, CDR2 FQNNGV. The CDR3 spans 14 residues. Trimming at V came to 4 bases and at J to 7 bases, leaving 6 bases not matched to a gene. CDR3 in DNA: TGTGCCAGCAGCTCTTTAGCGGGGGGGCTTGAGCAGTACTTC. This translates into CASSSLAGGLEQYF.

This chain uses TRBV7-9 with TRBJ2-5; D remains unclear. There are 12 residues in the CDR3. Trimming took off 1 base at V and 5 bases at J, with 5 bases between the two ends. The germline gives CDR1 SEHNR, CDR2 FQNEAQ (reference sequence). In DNA, the CDR3 is TGTGCCAGCAGCTTAGATTGGGAGACCCAGTACTTC. Protein product: CASSLDWETQYF.

The CDR3 here is CAPERRIPTGELFF. The CDR3 region has the DNA TGCGCCCCCGAGCGGCGGATTCCCACCGGGGAGCTGTTTTTT. The chain joins TRBV23-1 to TRBJ2-2; D may be TRBD2 (5 bases). TRBV23-1 counts as an open reading frame of uncertain function. This CDR3 comprises 14 residues. The V and J ends lost 11 bases and 4 bases respectively, with 17 bases between them.

The V gene is TRBV19, the J gene TRBJ2-7, with 7 bases identical to TRBD1. V lost 6 bases to trimming and J lost 6 bases; unmatched junction nucleotides: 11. CDR3 length: 14 residues. Per the germline V gene, CDR1 is LNHDA and CDR2 is SQIVND (reference sequence). The CDR3 region is CASSLTGLPGEQYF. For the CDR3, the DNA is TGTGCCAGTAGCCTGACAGGGCTCCCCGGCGAGCAGTACTTC.

The rearrangement joins TRBV27 to TRBJ1-5; D is undetermined. Trimming removed 7 bases at V and 2 bases at J, with 12 bases between. The CDR3 covers 14 residues. CDR1 and CDR2 from the germline V gene are MNHEY and SMNVEV (reference sequence). CDR3 coding DNA: TGTGCCAGCAAGAGGGAGCCTGGCAATCAGCCCCAGCATTTT. Translated, it gives CASKREPGNQPQHF.